These 2 T cell receptor beta chains were all obtained from the same sample, sequenced in a study of untreated major depressive disorder. Findings and limits, study-wide: Compared with controls, depressed patients showed more TRBV05-01 (Vbeta 5.1) usage in CD4+ T cells.

Only in-frame clones appear in the TCRdb table, and some are missing; sequencing was by immunoSEQ multiplex PCR. The table lists around 23,000 clones, over 80% of them singletons. Their cognate antigens are unknown. What was sequenced was CD4+ T cells from PBMCs. These receptor sequences come from a woman aged 25-40 years with major depressive disorder.

The chain is built from TRBV28 and TRBJ2-7; the match to TRBD1 covers 8 bases. The CDR3 runs 14 residues. V dropped 6 bases and J dropped 7; count of bases not matched to a gene: 11. In germline, CDR1 is MDHEN, CDR2 SYDVKM. The chain's CDR3 is CASSDGTGRSEQYF. The CDR3, as DNA: TGTGCCAGCAGCGACGGGACAGGTCGTAGTGAGCAGTACTTC. The full variable domain, in which reference TRBV28 and TRBJ2-7 provide the parts outside the CDR3, is DVKVTQSSRYLVKRTGEKVFLECVQDMDHENMFWYRQDPGLGLRLIYFSYDVKMKEKGDIPEGYSVSREKKERFSLILESASTNQTSMYLCASSDGTGRSEQYFGPGTRLTVT.

This chain links TRBV7-9 with TRBJ2-7; D gene ambiguous. Trimming took 5 bases from V and 3 from J, leaving 5 bases between them. In germline, CDR1 is SEHNR, CDR2 FQNEAQ (reference sequence). The CDR3 runs 11 residues. The CDR3 region is CASSLDYEQYF. For the CDR3, the DNA is TGTGCCAGCAGCCTCGACTACGAGCAGTACTTC.